This T cell receptor (beta chain) is drawn from a study of CD8 T cells in Susac syndrome (dated by TCRdb to between 2018 and 2021). Context from the whole study: Among the sequenced Susac syndrome patients, more than five had clinically active disease and eight were in clinical remission. At blood withdrawal, Susac syndrome patients were therapy-naive, treated with corticosteroids (with IVIg additionally given to some), or treated with IVIg alone. Whether CD8+ T cell activation and differentiation in Susac syndrome was antigen driven was tested using repertoire sequencing.

On this clonotype itself: What antigen it recognizes has not been identified. Base qualities were left out, and no much larger clone turns up one base away.

Study-wide findings and limitations: The number of individuals in the TCR sequencing and HLA analysis was acknowledged as relatively small. No clonal expansion was detected in the CD4+ T cell repertoire of Susac syndrome patients.

RNA was extracted using the RNeasy kit, and about 0.45 to 1 ug of the RNA was reverse transcribed with random hexamers. The immunoSEQ multiplex PCR assay, which covers 54 Vbeta and 13 Jbeta segments, was used to amplify TCR beta CDR3 regions. To correct PCR amplification bias, a synthetic template baseline was used for both primer optimization and computational correction. The paper's processing steps were these. Only productive sequences were kept, with reads annotated to V, D and J genes according to IMGT and analyzed in immunoSEQ Analyzer. To calculate clonality, Shannon entropy was normalized by log2 of the number of productive unique sequences and then subtracted from one. For each patient and control, public and private clones were evaluated among the 100 most prevalent clones. Susac-specific clones were defined as absent from healthy and MS cohorts, roughly 1,100 published viral clones and other ImmuneACCESS disease sequences. TCRdb cleaned the public reads at Q25 with fastp, built clones with MiXCR and kept in-frame beta chains. CDR3 protein duplicates are merged, each entry listing the most common genes and DNA. What appears here as the V and J calls and clone size reflects TCRdb's work, not the paper's. In all, the sample holds roughly 200,000 distinct CDR3 sequences, and just under 95% of those were seen once. The ten largest clonotypes hold approximately 0.099% of the sample.

Peripheral blood CD8+ and CD4+ T cells from healthy donors, Susac syndrome patients and multiple sclerosis patients were profiled by high-throughput TCR beta sequencing. Susac syndrome patients met recently defined diagnostic criteria for definite or probable disease. Bulk CD8+ and CD4+ T cells were purified by magnetic negative isolation, whereas CD8+ TEMRA cells were enriched by FACS. Blood was drawn into EDTA tubes, processed within 24 hours, and PBMCs were isolated by density gradient centrifugation. PBMCs intended for TCR sequencing were cryopreserved in liquid nitrogen and were subsequently thawed in a 37 degrees C water bath. The sorted or isolated CD4+, CD8+ and CD8+ TEMRA cells reached a purity of at least 90%. The germline V gene (reference sequence) provides CDR1 DFQATT and CDR2 SNEGSKA. Unmatched junction bases come to 7, with V trimmed by 0 bases and J by 12 bases. The CDR3 numbers 15 residues from cysteine through phenylalanine. Only CDR3 DNA remains: 45 bases, in frame from the first base.

This TCR came from a human donor with Susac syndrome. The sequencing input was CD4+ T cells from PBMCs. The chain employs TRBV20-1 and TRBJ2-1; 14 central nucleotides agree with TRBD2. For the CDR3, the sequence is CSAREGTSGRVVQFF. The nucleotide sequence is given as TGCAGTGCTAGAGAAGGGACTAGCGGGAGAGTTGTGCAGTTCTTC.